This T cell receptor beta chain is drawn from a study of regulatory T cells in long-lasting Graves disease. Study in general: Freshly diagnosed Graves' patients had used antithyroid drugs for under 3 months. General observations from the study: Compared with new cases, persistent Graves' patients showed reduced TCR diversity.

This clonotype was counted only a few times. The target antigen is unknown. Library construction for TCR beta used iRepertoire HTBI primers and Arm-PCR of CDR3 regions. TCRdb itself ran the multiplex PCR reads through MiXCR, one entry per CDR3 protein. The table has about 540,000 distinct CDR3 sequences, roughly 13% seen once; the top ten hold 10%. This CDR3 has 13 amino acids. Unmatched junction bases numbered 7, after V lost 5 bases and J lost 8 bases. CDR1 and CDR2 (germline): LNHNV, YYDKDF (reference sequence). The time point denotes: newly diagnosed GD, antithyroid drugs for less than 3 months. Researchers made the TCR library from RNA that was extracted from PBMCs. EDTA tubes received about 10 milliliters of collected peripheral blood. A further study also used this sample, focusing on T cells in Graves' hyperthyroidism and ophthalmopathy. As that study records: HTBI primers drove first-round RT-PCR of the TCR CDR3.

This clonotype originated in a man aged 25 to 45 with Graves disease. J is TRBJ2-3 and V is TRBV15; 7 nucleotides match TRBD2. The sequences come from peripheral blood mononuclear cells (PBMCs), collected at new diagnosis, from a patient treated with antithyroid drugs. CDR3 sequence (DNA): TGTGCCACCAGCCGGGGGGAGCGTGGTACGCAGTATTTT. It translates to CATSRGERGTQYF.